The sample holds a few counts of the clone carrying this TCR beta chain. Its antigen is not identified. The record originates from a study of radiotherapy plus CTLA-4 blockade in lung cancer. Study summary: Disease control reached approximately 29%, with objective responses in around 20%. The study, taken as a whole, reports: In blood, TCR clones derived from the tumor expanded after radiotherapy plus ipilimumab.

Focal radiation plus CTLA-4 blockade with ipilimumab was given to patients with chemo-refractory metastatic non-small-cell lung cancer. Profiled with immunoSEQ multiplex PCR; TCRdb holds only in-frame clones, not every one. The sample includes approximately 60,000 clones, almost 85% of them seen just once. The CDR3 covers 11 residues. The V gene lost 7 bases and the J gene lost 6 bases, with 9 bases spanning the gap. The germline V gene has CDR1 SNHLY and CDR2 FYNNEI. Material: peripheral blood, obtained from a patient treated with radiotherapy plus ipilimumab. The sequence was collected from a human donor with non-small cell lung cancer whose response to radiotherapy plus ipilimumab could not be evaluated. The V and J genes are TRBV2 and TRBJ1-1; maybe TRBD1 (5 bases). In DNA, the CDR3 is TGTGCCAGCACCGTGACAGCTGAAGCTTTCTTT. Amino acids: CASTVTAEAFF.